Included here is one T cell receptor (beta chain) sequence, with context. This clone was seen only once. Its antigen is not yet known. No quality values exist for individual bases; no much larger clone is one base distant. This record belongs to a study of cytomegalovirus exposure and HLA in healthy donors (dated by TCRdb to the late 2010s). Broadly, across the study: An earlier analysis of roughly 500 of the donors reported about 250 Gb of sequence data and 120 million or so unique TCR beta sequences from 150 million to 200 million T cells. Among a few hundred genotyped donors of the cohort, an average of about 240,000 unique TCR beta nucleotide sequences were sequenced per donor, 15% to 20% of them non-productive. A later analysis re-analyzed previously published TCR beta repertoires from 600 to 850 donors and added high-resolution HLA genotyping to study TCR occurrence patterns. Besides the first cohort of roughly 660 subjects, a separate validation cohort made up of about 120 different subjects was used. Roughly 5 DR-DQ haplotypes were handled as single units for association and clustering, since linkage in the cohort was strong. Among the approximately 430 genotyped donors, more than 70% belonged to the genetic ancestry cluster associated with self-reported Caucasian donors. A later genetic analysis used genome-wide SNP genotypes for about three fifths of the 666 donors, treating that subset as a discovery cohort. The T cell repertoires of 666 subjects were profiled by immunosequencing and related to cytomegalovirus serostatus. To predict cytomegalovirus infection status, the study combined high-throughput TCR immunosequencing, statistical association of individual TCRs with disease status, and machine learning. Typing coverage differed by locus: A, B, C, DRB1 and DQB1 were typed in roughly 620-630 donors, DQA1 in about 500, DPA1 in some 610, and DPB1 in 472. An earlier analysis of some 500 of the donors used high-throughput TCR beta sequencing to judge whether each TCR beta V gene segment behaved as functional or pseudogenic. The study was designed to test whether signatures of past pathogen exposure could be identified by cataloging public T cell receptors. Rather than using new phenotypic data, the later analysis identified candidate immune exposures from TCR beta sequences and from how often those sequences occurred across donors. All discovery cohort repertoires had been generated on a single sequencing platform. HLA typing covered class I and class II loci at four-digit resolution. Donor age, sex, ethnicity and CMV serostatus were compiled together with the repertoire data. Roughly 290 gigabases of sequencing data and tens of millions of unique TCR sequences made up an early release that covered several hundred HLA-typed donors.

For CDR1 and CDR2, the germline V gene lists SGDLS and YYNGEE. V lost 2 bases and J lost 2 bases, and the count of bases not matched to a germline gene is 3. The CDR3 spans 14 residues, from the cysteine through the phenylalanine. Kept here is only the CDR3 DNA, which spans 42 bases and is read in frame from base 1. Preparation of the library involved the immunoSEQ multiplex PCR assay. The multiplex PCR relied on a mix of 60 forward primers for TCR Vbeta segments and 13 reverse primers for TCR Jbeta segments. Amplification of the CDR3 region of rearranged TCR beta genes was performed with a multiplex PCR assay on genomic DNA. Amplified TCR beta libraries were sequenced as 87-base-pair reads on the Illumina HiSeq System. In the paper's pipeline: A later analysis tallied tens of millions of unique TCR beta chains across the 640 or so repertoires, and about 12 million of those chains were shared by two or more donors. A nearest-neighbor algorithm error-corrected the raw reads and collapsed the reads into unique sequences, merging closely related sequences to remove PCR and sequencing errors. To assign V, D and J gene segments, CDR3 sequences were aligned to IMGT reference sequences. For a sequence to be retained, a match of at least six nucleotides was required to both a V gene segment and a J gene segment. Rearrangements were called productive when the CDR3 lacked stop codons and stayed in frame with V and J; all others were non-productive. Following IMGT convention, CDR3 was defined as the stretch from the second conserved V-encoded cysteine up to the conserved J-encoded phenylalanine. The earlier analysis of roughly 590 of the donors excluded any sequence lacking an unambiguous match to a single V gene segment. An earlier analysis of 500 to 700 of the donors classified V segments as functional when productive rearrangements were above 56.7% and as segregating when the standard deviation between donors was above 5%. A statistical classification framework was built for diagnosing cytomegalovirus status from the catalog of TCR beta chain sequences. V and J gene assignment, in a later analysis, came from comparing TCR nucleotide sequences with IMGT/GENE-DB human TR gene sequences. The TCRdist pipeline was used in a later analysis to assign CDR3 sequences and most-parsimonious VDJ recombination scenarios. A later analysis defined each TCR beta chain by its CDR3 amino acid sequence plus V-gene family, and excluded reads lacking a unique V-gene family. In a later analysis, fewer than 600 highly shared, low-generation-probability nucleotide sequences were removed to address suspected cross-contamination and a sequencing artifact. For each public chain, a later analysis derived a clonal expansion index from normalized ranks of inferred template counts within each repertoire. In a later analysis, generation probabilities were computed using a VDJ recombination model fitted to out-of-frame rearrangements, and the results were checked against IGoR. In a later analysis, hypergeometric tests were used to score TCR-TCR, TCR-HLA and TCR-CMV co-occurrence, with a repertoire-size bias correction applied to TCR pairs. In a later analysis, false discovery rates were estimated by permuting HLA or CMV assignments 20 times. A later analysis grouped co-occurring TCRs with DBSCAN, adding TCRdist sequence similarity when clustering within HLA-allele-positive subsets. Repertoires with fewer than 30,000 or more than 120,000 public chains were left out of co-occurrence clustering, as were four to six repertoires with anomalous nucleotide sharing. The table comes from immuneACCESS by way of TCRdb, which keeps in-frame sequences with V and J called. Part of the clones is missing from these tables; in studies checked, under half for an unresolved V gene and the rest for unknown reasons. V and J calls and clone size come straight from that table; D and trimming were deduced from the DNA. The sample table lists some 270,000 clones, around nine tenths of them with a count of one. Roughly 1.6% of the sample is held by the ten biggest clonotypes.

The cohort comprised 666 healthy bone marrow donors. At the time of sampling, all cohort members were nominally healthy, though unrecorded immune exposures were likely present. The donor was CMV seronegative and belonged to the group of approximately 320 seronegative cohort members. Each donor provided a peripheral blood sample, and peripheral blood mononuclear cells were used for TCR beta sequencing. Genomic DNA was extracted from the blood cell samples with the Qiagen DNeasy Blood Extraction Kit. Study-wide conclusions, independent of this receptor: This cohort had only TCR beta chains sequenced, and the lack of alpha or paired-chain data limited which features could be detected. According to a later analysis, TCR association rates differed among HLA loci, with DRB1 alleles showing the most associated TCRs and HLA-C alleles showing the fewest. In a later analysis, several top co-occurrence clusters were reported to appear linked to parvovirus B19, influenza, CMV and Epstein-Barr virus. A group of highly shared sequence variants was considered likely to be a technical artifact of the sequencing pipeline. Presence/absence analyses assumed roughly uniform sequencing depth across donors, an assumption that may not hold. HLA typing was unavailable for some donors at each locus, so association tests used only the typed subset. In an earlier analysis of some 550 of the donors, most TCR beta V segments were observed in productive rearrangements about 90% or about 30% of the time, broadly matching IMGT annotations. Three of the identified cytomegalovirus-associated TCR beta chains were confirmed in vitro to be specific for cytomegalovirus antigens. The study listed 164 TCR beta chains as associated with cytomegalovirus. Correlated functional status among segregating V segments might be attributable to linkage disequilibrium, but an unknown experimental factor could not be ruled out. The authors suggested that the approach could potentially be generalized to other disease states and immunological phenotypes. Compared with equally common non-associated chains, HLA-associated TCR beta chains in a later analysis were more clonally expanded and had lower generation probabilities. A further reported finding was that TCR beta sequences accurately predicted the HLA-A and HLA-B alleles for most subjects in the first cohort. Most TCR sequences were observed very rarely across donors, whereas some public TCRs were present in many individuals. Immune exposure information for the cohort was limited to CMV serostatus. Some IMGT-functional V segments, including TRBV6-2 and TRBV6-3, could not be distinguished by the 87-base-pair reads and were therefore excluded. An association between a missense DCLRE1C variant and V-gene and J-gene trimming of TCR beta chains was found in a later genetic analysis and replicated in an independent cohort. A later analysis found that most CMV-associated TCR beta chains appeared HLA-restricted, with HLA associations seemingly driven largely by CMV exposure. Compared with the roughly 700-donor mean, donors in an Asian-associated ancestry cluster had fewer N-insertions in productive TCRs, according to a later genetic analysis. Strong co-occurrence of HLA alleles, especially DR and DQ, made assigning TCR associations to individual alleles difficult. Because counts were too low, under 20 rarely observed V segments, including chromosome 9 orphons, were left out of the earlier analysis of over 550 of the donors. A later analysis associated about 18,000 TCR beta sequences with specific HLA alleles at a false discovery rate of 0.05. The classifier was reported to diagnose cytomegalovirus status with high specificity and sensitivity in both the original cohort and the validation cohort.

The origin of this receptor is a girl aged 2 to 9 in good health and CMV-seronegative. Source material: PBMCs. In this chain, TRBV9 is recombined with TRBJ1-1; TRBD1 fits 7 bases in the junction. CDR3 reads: CASSVTGTNTEAFF. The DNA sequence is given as TGTGCCAGCAGCGTGACAGGGACCAACACTGAAGCTTTCTTT.